A selection of T cell receptor beta chains follows, all from one sample in a study of cytomegalovirus exposure and HLA in healthy donors. The method was immunoSEQ multiplex PCR; TCRdb's version includes in-frame clones alone and lacks a portion of them. The data show a few hundred thousand clones, with about 93% seen just once and 1.7% held by the top ten. Sequenced material: PBMCs. The source of these receptors is a girl aged 2 to 10 in good health and CMV-seronegative. Both conserved end residues are part of each CDR3. The D gene is left open where the match is weak. Clone size is shown for a subset of rows, as once, few, many or a class of expanded clone.

TRBJ2-7 TRBD2 TRBV27 NA CASSLLAGANTYEQYF TGTGCCAGCAGTTTATTAGCGGGGGCTAACACTTACGAGCAGTACTTC
TRBJ1-2 TRBD1 TRBV27 NA CASSPDRGWRGVHYGYTF TGTGCCAGCAGTCCGGACAGGGGGTGGAGAGGGGTTCACTATGGCTACACCTTC
TRBJ1-1 TRBD1 TRBV6-6 NA CASSPLGTVNTEAFF TGTGCCAGCAGTCCCTTAGGGACAGTGAACACTGAAGCTTTCTTT
TRBJ2-7 TRBD2 TRBV27 NA CASSLGTRGGYEQYF TGTGCCAGCAGTCTCGGGACTAGGGGCGGTTACGAGCAGTACTTC
TRBJ2-1 TRBD2 TRBV10-1 NA CASSEASGTPHGQFF TGCGCCAGCAGTGAGGCTAGCGGGACTCCCCATGGGCAGTTCTTC
TRBJ1-4 NA TRBV5-1 NA CASSSEMTGINEKLFF TGCGCCAGCAGCTCGGAGATGACAGGAATTAATGAAAAACTGTTTTTT
TRBJ2-3 NA TRBV6-5 NA CASSPEGDTQYF TGTGCCAGCAGCCCGGAGGGAGATACGCAGTATTTT
TRBJ1-2 NA TRBV29-1 NA CSVYRQRDYGYTF TGCAGCGTTTACAGGCAAAGGGATTATGGCTACACCTTC
TRBJ1-1 TRBD1 TRBV5-4 few CASSLEGAGHEAFF TGTGCCAGCAGCTTGGAGGGGGCGGGGCATGAAGCTTTCTTT
TRBJ2-1 TRBD2 TRBV7-3 NA CASSPRTSGGIYNEQFF TGTGCCAGCAGCCCGAGGACTAGCGGGGGAATTTACAATGAGCAGTTCTTC
TRBJ1-1 NA TRBV9 NA CASSVFGGGTEAFF TGTGCCAGCAGCGTATTTGGGGGGGGCACTGAAGCTTTCTTT
TRBJ2-5 NA TRBV13 NA CASSLVGVQETQYF TGTGCCAGCAGCTTAGTAGGGGTCCAAGAGACCCAGTACTTC
TRBJ2-1 TRBD1 TRBV28 NA CAIWDRGIHNEQFF TGTGCCATTTGGGACAGGGGTATCCACAATGAGCAGTTCTTC
TRBJ2-7 NA TRBV5-8 NA CASSADSSYEQYF TGTGCCAGCAGCGCGGACAGCTCCTACGAGCAGTACTTC
TRBJ1-4 NA TRBV15 NA CATSRDTGTNEKLFF TGTGCCACCAGCAGAGATACAGGGACTAATGAAAAACTGTTTTTT
TRBJ1-1 NA TRBV6-6 NA CASSFATGKPEAFF TGTGCCAGCAGTTTCGCCACAGGGAAGCCCGAGGCTTTCTTT
TRBJ2-3 NA TRBV19 NA CASSIEGVSTDTQYF TGTGCCAGTAGTATAGAAGGGGTCAGCACAGATACGCAGTATTTT